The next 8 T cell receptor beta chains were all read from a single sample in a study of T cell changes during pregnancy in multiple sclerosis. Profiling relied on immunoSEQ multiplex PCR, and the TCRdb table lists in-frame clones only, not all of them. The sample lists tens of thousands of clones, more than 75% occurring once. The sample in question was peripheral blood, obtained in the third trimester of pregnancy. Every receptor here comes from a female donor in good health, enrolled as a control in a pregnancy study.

The CDR3 loop reads CASSAGGSGIQETQYF. CDR3 sequence (DNA): TGTGCCAGCAGCGCCGGGGGGAGCGGGATACAAGAGACCCAGTACTTC. The chain recombines TRBV9 with TRBJ2-5; 7 nucleotides align to TRBD2. The CDR3 runs 16 residues. Per germline, CDR1 SGDLS and CDR2 YYNGEE. V lost 3 bases and J lost 2; bases outside the gene matches: 10.

CDR3 nucleotides: TGTGCCAGCAGCTTGGGGGCTAGCGGGAGGACAGATACGCAGTATTTT. It specifies CASSLGASGRTDTQYF. The chain combines TRBV5-5 with TRBJ2-3; 11 bases are a match to TRBD2. Germline CDR1 reads SGHKS; CDR2 reads YYEKEE (reference sequence). This CDR3 has 16 residues. J lost 3 bases, V lost 0 bases, and 3 bases had no gene match.

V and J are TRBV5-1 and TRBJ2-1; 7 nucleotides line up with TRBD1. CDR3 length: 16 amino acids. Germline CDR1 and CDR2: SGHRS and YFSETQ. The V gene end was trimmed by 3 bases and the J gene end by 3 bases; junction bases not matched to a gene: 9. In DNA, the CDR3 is TGCGCCAGCAGCTCGCCAAAGGCAGGGGGCTACAATGAGCAGTTCTTC. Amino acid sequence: CASSSPKAGGYNEQFF.

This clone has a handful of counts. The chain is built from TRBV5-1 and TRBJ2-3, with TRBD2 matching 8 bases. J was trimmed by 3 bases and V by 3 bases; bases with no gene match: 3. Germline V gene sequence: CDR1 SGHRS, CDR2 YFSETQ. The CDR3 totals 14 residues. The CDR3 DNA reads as TGCGCCAGCAGCTGGGAGCGGGAGACAGATACGCAGTATTTT. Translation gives CASSWERETDTQYF.

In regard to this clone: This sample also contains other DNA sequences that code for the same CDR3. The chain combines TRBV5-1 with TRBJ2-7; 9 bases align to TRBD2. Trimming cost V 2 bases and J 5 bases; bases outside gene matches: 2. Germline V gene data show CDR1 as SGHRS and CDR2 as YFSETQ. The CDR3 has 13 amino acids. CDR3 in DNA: TGCGCCAGCAGCTTAGCGGGAGGAGACGAGCAGTACTTC. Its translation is CASSLAGGDEQYF.

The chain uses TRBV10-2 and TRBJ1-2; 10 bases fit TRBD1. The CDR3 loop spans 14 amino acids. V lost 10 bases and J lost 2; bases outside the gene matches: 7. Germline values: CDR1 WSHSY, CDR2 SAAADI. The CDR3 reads CATQPGQGNYGYTF. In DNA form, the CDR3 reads TGCGCCACCCAACCGGGACAGGGGAACTATGGCTACACCTTC.

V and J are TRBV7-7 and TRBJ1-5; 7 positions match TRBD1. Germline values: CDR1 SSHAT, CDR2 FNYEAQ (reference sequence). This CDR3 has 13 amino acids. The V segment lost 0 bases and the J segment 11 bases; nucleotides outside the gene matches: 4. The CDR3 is CASSLAPGTAQHF. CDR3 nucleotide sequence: TGTGCCAGCAGCTTAGCTCCCGGGACAGCCCAGCATTTT. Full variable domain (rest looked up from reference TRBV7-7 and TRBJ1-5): GAGVSQSPRYKVTKRGQDVTLRCDPISSHATLYWYQQALGQGPEFLTYFNYEAQPDKSGLPSDRFSAERPEGSISTLTIQRTEQRDSAMYRCASSLAPGTAQHFGDGTRLSIL.

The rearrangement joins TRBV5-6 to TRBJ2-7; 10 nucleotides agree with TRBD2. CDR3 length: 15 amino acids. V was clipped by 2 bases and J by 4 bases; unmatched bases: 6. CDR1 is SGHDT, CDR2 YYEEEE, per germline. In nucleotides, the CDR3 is TGTGCCAGCAGCTTTAGGCTAGCGGGAGCTTACGAGCAGTACTTC. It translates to CASSFRLAGAYEQYF.